This T cell receptor beta chain was captured in a study of CD8 T cells in ankylosing spondylitis. Study-wide results and limits: CD8+ by phenotype, disease-linked clones were relatively rare in peripheral blood. Enrichment of disease-linked clones was reportedly significant in matched ankylosing spondylitis synovial fluid.

CDR1 SGHRS and CDR2 YFSETQ come from the germline V gene. CDR3 length: 15 amino acids. V was pared by 1 base and J by 5 bases, with 15 bases between. MiXCR, applied by TCRdb to the 5' RACE reads, yields one record per CDR3 protein. Among 150,000 to 200,000 distinct CDR3 sequences listed, around 10% were seen once. This clonotype appeared many times. Its target is not known. The genes are TRBV5-1 and TRBJ1-1, with D tentatively TRBD1 (5 bases). The sequenced material came from blood, either unsorted or a sorted T cell fraction (not recorded which). The receptor comes from a male donor with ankylosing spondylitis or in good health (not recorded which). CDR3 sequence reads: CASSLFWGNETEAFF. For the CDR3, the DNA is TGCGCCAGCAGCTTGTTCTGGGGGAATGAAACTGAAGCTTTCTTT.